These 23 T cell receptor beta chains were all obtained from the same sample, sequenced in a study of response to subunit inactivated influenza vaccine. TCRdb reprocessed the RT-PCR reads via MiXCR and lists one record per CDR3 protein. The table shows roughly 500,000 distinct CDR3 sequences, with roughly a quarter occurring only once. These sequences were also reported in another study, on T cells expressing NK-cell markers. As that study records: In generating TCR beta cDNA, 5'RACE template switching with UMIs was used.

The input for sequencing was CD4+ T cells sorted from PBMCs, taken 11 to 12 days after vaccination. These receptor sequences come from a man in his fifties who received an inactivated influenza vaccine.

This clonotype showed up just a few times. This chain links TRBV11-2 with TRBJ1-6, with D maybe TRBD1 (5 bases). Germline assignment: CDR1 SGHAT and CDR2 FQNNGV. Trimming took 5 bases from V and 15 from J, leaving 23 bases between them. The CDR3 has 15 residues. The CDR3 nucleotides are TGTGCCAGCAGCGCCCAGGTGAGGAGGGGAGCCTTCCTCCACTTT. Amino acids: CASSAQVRRGAFLHF.

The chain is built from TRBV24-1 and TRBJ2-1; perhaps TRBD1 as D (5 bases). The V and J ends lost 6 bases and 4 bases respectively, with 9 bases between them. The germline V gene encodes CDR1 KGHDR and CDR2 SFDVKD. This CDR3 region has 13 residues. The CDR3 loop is CATSSGQYNEQFF. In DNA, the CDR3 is TGTGCCACCAGTTCAGGGCAGTACAATGAGCAGTTCTTC.

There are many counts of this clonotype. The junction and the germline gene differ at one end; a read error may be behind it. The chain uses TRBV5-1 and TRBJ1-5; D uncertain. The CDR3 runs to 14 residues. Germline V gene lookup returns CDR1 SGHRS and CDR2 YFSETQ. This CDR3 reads CASSLGGSNQPQHF. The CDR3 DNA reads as TGTGCCAGCAGCCTTGGCGGTAGCAATCAGCCCCAGCATTTT.

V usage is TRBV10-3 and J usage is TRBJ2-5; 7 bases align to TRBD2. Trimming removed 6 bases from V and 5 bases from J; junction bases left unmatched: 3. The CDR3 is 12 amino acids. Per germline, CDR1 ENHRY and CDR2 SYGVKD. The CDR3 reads CAISGLGETQYF. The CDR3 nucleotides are TGTGCCATCAGCGGACTAGGGGAGACCCAGTACTTC.

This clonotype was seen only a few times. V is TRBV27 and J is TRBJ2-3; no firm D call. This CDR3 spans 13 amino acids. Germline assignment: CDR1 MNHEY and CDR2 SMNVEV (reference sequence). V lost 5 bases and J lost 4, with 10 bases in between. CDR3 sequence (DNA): TGTGCCAGCAGTCCCCCCTTATCAGATACGCAGTATTTT. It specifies CASSPPLSDTQYF.

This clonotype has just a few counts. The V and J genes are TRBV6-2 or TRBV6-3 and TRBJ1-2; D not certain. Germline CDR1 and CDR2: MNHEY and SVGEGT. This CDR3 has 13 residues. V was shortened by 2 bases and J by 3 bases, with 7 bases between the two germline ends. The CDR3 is CASSYVPDYGYTF. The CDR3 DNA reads TGTGCCAGCAGTTACGTGCCGGACTATGGCTACACCTTC.

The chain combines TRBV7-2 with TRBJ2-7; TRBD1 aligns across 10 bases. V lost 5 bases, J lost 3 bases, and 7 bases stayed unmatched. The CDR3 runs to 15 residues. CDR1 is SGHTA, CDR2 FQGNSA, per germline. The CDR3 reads CASSRFRDRGYEQYF. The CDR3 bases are TGTGCCAGCAGCCGATTCCGGGACAGGGGCTACGAGCAGTACTTC.

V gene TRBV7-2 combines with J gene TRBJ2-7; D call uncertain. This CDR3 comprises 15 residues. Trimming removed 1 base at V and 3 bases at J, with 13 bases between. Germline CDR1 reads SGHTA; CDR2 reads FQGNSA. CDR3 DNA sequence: TGTGCCAGCAGCTTAGGGCTAGGAGAGGTCTACGAGCAGTACTTC. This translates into CASSLGLGEVYEQYF. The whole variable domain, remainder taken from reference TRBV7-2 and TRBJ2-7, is GAGVSQSPSNKVTEKGKDVELRCDPISGHTALYWYRQSLGQGLEFLIYFQGNSAPDKSGLPSDRFSAERTGGSVSTLTIQRTQQEDSAVYLCASSLGLGEVYEQYFGPGTRLTVT.

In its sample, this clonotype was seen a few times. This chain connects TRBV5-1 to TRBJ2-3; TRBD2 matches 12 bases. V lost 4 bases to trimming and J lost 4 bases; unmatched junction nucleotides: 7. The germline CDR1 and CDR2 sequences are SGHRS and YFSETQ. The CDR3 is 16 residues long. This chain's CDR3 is CASSISSGGAPDTQYF. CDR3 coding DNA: TGCGCCAGCAGCATCTCTAGCGGGGGGGCTCCAGATACGCAGTATTTT. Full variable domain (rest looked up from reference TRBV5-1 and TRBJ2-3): KAGVTQTPRYLIKTRGQQVTLSCSPISGHRSVSWYQQTPGQGLQFLFEYFSETQRNKGNFPGRFSGRQFSNSRSEMNVSTLELGDSALYLCASSISSGGAPDTQYFGPGTRLTVL.

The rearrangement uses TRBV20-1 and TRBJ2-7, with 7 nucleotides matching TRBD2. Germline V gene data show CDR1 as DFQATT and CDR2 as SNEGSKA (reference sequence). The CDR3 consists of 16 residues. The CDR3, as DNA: TGCTGCGCTAGAGATCTGGGGGGGTCGAGCTCCTACGAGCAGTACTTC. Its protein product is CCARDLGGSSSYEQYF.

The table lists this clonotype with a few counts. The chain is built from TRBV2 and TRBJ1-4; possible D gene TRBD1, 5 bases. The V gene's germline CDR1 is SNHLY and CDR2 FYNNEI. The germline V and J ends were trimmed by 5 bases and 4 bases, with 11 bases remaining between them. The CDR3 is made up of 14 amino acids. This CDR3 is CASSLDRSNEKLFF. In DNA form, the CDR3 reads TGTGCCAGCAGTCTCGACAGAAGTAATGAAAAACTGTTTTTT.

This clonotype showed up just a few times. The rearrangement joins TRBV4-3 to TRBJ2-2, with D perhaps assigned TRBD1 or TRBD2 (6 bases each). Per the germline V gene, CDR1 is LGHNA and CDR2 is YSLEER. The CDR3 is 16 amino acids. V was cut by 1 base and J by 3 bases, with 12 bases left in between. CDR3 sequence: CASSQGGARYTGELFF. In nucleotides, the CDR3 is TGCGCCAGCAGCCAAGGGGGGGCGAGGTACACCGGGGAGCTGTTTTTT.

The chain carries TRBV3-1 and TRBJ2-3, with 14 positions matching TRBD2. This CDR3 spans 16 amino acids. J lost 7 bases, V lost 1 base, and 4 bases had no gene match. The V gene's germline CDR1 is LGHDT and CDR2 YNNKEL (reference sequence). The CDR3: CASSQGLAGGKNTQYF. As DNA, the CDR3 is TGTGCCAGCAGCCAAGGACTAGCGGGGGGGAAAAATACGCAGTATTTT.

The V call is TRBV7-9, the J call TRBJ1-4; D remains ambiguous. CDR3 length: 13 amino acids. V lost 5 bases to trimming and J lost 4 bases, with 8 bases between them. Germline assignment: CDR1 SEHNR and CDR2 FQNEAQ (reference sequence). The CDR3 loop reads CASSREINEKLFF. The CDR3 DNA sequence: TGTGCCAGCAGCAGGGAAATTAATGAAAAACTGTTTTTT.

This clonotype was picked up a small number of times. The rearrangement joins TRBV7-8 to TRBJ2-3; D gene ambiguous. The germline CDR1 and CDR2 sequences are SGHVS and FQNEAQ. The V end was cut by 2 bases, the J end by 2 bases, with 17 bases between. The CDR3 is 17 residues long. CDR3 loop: CASSLSYLGFNTDTQYF. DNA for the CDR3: TGTGCCAGCAGCTTAAGTTATTTGGGCTTCAACACAGATACGCAGTATTTT. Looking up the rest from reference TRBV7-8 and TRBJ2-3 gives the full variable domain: GAGVSQSPRYKVAKRGQDVALRCDPISGHVSLFWYQQALGQGPEFLTYFQNEAQLDKSGLPSDRFFAERPEGSVSTLKIQRTQQEDSAVYLCASSLSYLGFNTDTQYFGPGTRLTVL.

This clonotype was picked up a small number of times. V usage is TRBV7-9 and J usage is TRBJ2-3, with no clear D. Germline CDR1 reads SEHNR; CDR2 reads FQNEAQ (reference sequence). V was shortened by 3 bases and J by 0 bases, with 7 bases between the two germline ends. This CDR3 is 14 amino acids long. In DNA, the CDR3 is TGTGCCAGCAGCTTGACGATGAGCACAGATACGCAGTATTTT. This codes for CASSLTMSTDTQYF.

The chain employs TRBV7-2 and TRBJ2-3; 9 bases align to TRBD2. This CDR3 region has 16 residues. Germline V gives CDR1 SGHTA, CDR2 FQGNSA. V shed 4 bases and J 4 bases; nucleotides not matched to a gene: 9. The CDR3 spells CASSSRLAAGPDTQYF. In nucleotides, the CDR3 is TGTGCCAGCAGCTCCAGACTAGCGGCAGGTCCAGATACGCAGTATTTT.

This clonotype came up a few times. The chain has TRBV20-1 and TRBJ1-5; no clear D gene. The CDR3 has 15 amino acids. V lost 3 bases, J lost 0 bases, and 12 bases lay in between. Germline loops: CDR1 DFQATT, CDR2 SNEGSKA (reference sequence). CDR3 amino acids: CSASIGQYSNQPQHF. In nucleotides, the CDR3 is TGCAGTGCTAGTATCGGCCAGTATAGCAATCAGCCCCAGCATTTT.

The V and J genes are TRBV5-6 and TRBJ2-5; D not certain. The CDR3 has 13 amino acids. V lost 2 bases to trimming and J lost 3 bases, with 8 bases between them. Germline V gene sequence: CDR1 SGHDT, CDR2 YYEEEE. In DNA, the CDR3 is TGTGCCAGCAGCTTTATTGTTGAAGAGACCCAGTACTTC. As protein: CASSFIVEETQYF.

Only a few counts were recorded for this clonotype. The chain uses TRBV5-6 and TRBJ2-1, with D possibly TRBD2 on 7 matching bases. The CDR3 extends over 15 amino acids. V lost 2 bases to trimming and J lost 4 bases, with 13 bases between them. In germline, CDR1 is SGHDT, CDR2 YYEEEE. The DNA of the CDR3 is TGTGCCAGCAGCTTTCGGGGGGCAAGGTACAATGAGCAGTTCTTC. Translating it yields CASSFRGARYNEQFF.

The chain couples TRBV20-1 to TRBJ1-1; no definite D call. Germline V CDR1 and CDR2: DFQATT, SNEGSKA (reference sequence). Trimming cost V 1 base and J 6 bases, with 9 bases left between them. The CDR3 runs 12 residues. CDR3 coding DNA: TGCAGTGCTAGAGCTGGGTCGGCTGAAGCTTTCTTT. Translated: CSARAGSAEAFF.

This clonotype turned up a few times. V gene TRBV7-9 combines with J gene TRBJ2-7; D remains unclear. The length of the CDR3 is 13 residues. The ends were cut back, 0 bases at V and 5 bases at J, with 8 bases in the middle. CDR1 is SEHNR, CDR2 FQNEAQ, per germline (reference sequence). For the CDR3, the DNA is TGTGCCAGCAGCTTAGCGACCTGGGACGAGCAGTACTTC. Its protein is CASSLATWDEQYF.

CDR3 coding DNA: TGTGCCAGCAGTCCGCGGAGAGCTCAAGGGGAGACCCAGTACTTC. Translation gives CASSPRRAQGETQYF. This chain connects TRBV27 to TRBJ2-5; D gene uncertain. Trimming stripped 5 bases from V and 5 bases from J, with 18 bases between. CDR3 length: 15 amino acids. Germline values: CDR1 MNHEY, CDR2 SMNVEV (reference sequence).